These T cell receptor beta chains were read from a single sample in a study of cytomegalovirus exposure and HLA in healthy donors. Produced via immunoSEQ multiplex PCR; TCRdb's table is partial and in-frame only. The repertoire holds 200,000 to 250,000 clones, with around four fifths as singletons. The specimen was PBMCs. The receptors stem from a woman in her twenties or thirties in good health and CMV-seropositive. The CDR3 runs from the conserved cysteine through the conserved F or W. The D gene is left open where the match is weak. For some rows the clone size is stated as once, few or many, or as a class when expanded; others skip it.

V,D,J,size,DNA,CDR3
TRBV5-1,-,TRBJ2-2,few,TGCGCCAGCAGCCGAGCGGAAGCGAACACCGGGGAGCTGTTTTTT,CASSRAEANTGELFF
TRBV29-1,TRBD1,TRBJ2-7,-,TGCAGCGTCGGGACAGGGGGCGCGTTCCTAGGCGAGCAGTACTTC,CSVGTGGAFLGEQYF
TRBV30,-,TRBJ1-1,-,TGTGCCTGGAGTGTTAGGGGATCAACTGAAGCTTTCTTT,CAWSVRGSTEAFF
TRBV5-4,-,TRBJ1-1,-,TGTGCCAGCAGCTCCGGACACAACACTGAAGCTTTCTTT,CASSSGHNTEAFF
TRBV2,-,TRBJ1-3,-,TGTGCCAGCAGCGAACTACGGAGCTCTGGAAACACCATATATTTT,CASSELRSSGNTIYF
TRBV7-3,-,TRBJ1-2,-,TGTGCCAGCAGCTTACCACAGGGATATGGCTACACCTTC,CASSLPQGYGYTF
TRBV2,-,TRBJ1-1,-,TGTGCCTCAAACAGGGTCGCCACTGAAGCTTTCTTT,CASNRVATEAFF
TRBV9,-,TRBJ1-1,once,TGTGCCAGCAGCCCCCTTCTAGGCACTGAAGCTTTCTTT,CASSPLLGTEAFF
TRBV5-1,-,TRBJ1-5,-,TGCGCCAGCAGCTTGGCGGGCGGTAGCAATCAGCCCCAGCATTTT,CASSLAGGSNQPQHF
TRBV19,TRBD2,TRBJ2-2,-,TGTGCCAGTAGTATAGCCCTAGCGGGAGTCACCACCGGGGAGCTGTTTTTT,CASSIALAGVTTGELFF
TRBV5-1,-,TRBJ1-2,once,TGCGCCAGCAGCTTTCGTGGACCGATCAACTATGGCTACACCTTC,CASSFRGPINYGYTF
TRBV6-1,TRBD1,TRBJ1-1,once,TGTGCCAGCAGTGAAATCGGACAGGCCCTCACTGAAGCTTTCTTT,CASSEIGQALTEAFF